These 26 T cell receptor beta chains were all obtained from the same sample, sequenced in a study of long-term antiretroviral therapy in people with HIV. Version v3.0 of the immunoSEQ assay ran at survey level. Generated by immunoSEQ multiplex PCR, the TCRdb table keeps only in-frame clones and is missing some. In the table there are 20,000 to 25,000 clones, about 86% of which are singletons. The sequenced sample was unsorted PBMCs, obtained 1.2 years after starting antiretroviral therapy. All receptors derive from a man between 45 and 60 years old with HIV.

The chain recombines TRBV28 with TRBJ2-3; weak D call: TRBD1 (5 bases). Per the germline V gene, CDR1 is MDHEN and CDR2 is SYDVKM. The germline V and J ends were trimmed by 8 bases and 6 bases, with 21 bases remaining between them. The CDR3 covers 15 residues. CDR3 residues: CASQSPSTHRDTQYF. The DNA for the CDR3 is TGTGCCAGCCAATCCCCCTCGACTCACAGGGATACGCAGTATTTT.

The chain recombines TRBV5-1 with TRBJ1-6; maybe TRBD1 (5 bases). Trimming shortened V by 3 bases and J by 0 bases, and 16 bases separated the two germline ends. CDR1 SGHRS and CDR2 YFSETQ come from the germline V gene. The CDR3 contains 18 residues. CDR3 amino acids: CASSYTAGTSSYNSPLHF. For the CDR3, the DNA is TGCGCCAGCAGCTACACGGCGGGGACTAGCTCCTATAATTCACCCCTCCACTTT.

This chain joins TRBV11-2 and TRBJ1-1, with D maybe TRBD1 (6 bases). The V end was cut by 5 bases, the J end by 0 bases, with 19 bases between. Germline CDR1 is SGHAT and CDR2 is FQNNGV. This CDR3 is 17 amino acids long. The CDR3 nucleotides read TGTGCCAGCAGCCCAACCGATACAGGGACGGTGAACACTGAAGCTTTCTTT. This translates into CASSPTDTGTVNTEAFF.

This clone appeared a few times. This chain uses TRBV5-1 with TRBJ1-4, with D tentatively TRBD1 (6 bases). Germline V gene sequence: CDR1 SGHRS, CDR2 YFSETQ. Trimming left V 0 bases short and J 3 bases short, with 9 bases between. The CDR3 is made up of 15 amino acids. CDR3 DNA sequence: TGCGCCAGCAGCTTGGCCGAGGGGGCTAATGAAAAACTGTTTTTT. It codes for CASSLAEGANEKLFF.

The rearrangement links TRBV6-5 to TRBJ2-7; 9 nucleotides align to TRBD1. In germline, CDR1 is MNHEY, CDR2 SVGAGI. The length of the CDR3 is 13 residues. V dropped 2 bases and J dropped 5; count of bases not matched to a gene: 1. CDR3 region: CASSYGTGNEQYF. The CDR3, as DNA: TGTGCCAGCAGTTACGGGACAGGGAACGAGCAGTACTTC.

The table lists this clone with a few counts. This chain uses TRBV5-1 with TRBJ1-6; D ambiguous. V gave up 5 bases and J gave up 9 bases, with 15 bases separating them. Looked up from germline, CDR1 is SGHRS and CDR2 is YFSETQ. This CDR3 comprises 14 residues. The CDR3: CASRTLEISSPLHF. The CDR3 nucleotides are TGCGCCAGCAGAACGCTGGAAATAAGTTCACCCCTCCACTTT.

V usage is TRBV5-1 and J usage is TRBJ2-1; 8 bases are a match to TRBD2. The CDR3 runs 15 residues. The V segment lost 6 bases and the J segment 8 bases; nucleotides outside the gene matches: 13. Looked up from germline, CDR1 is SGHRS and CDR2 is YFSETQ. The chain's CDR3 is CASNPGLGGFDEQFF. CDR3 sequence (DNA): TGCGCCAGCAATCCGGGACTAGGCGGCTTCGATGAGCAGTTCTTC.

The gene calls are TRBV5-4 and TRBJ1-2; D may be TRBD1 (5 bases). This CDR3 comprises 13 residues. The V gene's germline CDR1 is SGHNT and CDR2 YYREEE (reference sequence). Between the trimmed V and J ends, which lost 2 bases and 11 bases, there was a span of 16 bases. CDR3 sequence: CASSLGTGMGYTF. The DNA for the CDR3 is TGTGCCAGCAGCTTAGGAACAGGCATGGGATACACCTTC.

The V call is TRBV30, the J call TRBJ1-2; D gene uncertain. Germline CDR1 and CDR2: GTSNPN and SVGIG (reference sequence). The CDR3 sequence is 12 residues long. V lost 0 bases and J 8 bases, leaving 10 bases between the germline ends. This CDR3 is CAWSVVGRGYTF. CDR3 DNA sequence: TGTGCCTGGAGTGTCGTAGGGCGAGGCTACACCTTC.

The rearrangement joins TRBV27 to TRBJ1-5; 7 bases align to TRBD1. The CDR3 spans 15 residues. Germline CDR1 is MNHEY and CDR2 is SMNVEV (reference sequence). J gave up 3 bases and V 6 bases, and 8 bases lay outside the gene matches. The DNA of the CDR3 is TGTGCCAGCAGCTCCGGGACAGTGAACAATCAGCCCCAGCATTTT. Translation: CASSSGTVNNQPQHF.

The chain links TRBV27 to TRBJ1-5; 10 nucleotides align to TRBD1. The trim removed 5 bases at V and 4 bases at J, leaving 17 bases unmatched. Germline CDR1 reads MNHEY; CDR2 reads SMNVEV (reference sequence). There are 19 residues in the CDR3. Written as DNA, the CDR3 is TGTGCCAGCAGTCGAATCGGGACAGGGGCAGGTAGAGGAAATCAGCCCCAGCATTTT. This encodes CASSRIGTGAGRGNQPQHF.

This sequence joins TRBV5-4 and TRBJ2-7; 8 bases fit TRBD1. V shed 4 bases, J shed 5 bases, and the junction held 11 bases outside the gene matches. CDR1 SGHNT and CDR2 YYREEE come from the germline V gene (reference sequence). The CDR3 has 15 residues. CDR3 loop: CASSIGQGGINEQYF. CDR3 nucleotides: TGTGCCAGCAGCATCGGACAGGGAGGTATCAACGAGCAGTACTTC.

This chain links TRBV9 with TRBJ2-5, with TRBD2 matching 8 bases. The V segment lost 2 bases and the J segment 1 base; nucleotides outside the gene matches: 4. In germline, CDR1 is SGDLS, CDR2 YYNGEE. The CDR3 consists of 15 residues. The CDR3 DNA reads TGTGCCAGCAGCGTCCGGGGGGGCCCCCAAGAGACCCAGTACTTC. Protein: CASSVRGGPQETQYF. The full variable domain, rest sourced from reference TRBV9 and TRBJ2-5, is DSGVTQTPKHLITATGQRVTLRCSPRSGDLSVYWYQQSLDQGLQFLIQYYNGEERAKGNILERFSAQQFPDLHSELNLSSLELGDSALYFCASSVRGGPQETQYFGPGTRLLVL.

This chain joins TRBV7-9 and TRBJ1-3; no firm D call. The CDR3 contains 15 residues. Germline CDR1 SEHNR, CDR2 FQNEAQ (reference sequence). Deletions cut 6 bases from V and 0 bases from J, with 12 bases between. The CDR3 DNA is TGTGCCAGCAGTCCCAGGCGTATCTCTGGAAACACCATATATTTT. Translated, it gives CASSPRRISGNTIYF.

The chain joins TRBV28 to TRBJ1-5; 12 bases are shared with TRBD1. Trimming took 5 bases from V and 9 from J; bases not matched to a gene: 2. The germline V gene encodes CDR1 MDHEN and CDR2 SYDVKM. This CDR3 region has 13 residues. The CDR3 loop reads CASSGTGGGPQHF. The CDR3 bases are TGTGCCAGCAGTGGGACAGGGGGCGGGCCCCAGCATTTT.

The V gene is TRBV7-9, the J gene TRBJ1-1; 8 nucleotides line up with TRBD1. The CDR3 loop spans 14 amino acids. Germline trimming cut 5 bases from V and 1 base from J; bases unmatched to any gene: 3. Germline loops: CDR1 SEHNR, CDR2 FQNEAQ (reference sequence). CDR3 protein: CASSRQGWNTEAFF. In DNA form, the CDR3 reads TGTGCCAGCAGCCGACAGGGGTGGAACACTGAAGCTTTCTTT.

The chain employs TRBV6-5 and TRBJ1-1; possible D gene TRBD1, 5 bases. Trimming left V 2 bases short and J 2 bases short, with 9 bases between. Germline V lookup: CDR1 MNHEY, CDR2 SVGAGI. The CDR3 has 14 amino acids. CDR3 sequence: CASSYSGANTEAFF. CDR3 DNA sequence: TGTGCCAGCAGTTACAGTGGGGCCAACACTGAAGCTTTCTTT.

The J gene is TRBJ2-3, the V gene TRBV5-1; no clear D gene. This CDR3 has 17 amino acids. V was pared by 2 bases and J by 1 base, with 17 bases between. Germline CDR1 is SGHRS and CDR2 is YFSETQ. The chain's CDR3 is CASSFGVIVRGTDTQYF. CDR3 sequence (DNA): TGCGCCAGCAGCTTCGGCGTTATAGTGAGAGGCACAGATACGCAGTATTTT.

For the CDR3, the DNA is TGTGCCAGCAGCCTATCGGGGAGCAATGAGCAGTTCTTC. It encodes CASSLSGSNEQFF. The chain carries TRBV28 and TRBJ2-1, with D tentatively TRBD2 (5 bases). The CDR3 has 13 residues. Trimming took off 6 bases at V and 6 bases at J, with 12 bases between the two ends. CDR1 and CDR2 from the germline V gene are MDHEN and SYDVKM.

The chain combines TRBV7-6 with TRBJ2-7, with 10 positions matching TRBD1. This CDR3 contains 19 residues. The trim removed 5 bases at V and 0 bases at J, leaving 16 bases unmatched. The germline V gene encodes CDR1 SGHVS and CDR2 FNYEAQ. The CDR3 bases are TGTGCCAGCAGCCACTTCCTCGGGACAGGGGTTTCTAGCTCCTACGAGCAGTACTTC. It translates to CASSHFLGTGVSSSYEQYF. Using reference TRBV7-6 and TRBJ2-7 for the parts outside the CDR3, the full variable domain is GAGVSQSPRYKVTKRGQDVALRCDPISGHVSLYWYRQALGQGPEFLTYFNYEAQQDKSGLPNDRFSAERPEGSISTLTIQRTEQRDSAMYRCASSHFLGTGVSSSYEQYFGPGTRLTVT.

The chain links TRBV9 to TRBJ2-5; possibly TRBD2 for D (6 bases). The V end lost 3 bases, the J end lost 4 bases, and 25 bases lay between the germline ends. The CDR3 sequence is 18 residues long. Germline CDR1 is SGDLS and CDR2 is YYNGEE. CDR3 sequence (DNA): TGTGCCAGCAGCGGTTGGGACTTCTGGGCAGAGGAGGGAGAGACCCAGTACTTC. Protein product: CASSGWDFWAEEGETQYF.

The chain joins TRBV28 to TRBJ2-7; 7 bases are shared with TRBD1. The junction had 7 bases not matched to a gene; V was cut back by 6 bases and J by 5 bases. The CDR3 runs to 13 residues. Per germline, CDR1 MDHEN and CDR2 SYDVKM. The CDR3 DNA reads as TGTGCCAGCAGGGAGACAGGGAGCAACGAGCAGTACTTC. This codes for CASRETGSNEQYF.

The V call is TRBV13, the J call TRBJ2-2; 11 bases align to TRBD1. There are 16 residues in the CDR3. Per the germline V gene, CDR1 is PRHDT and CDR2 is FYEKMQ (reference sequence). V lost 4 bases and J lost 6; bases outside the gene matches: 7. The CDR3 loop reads CASSSTGTGGPGELFF. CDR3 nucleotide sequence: TGTGCCAGCAGCTCGACCGGGACAGGGGGTCCCGGGGAGCTGTTTTTT.

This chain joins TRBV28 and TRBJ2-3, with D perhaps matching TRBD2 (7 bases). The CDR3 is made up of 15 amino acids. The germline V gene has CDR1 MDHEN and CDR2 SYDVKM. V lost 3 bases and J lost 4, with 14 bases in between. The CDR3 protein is CASSFRGGPSDTQYF. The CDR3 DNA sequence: TGTGCCAGCAGTTTTAGGGGGGGGCCGTCAGATACGCAGTATTTT.

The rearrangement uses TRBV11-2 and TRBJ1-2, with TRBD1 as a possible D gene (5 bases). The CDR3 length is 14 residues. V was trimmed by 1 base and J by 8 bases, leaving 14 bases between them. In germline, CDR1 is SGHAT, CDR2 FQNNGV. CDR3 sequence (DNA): TGTGCCAGCAGCTTAGCGGCCCAGGGAACGGGCTACACCTTC. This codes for CASSLAAQGTGYTF.

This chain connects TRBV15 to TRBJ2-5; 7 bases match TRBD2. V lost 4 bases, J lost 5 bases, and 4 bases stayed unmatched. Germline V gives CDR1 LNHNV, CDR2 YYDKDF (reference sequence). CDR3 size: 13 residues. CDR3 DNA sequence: TGTGCCACCAGCATCCCAGCGGGGGAGACCCAGTACTTC. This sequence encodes CATSIPAGETQYF.